This is a list of T cell receptor beta chains from one sample in a study of shared clonotypes between healthy human individuals. Method: immunoSEQ multiplex PCR; TCRdb's copy keeps in-frame clones and lacks some. Of 2 million to 2.5 million clones listed, 90% to 96% are singletons. What was sequenced was naive CD4+ T cells sorted from blood. The receptors derive from a man aged 18 to 35 in good health. The CDR3 runs from the conserved cysteine through the conserved F or W. Each record gives: clone size, D gene, J gene, V gene, CDR3 DNA, CDR3 protein. A D gene is named only where the DNA matches it firmly. Clone size is shown for a subset of rows, as once, few, many or a class of expanded clone.

clone_size: .; d_call: .; j_call: TRBJ2-1; v_call: TRBV10-3; cdr3_nt: TGTGCCATCAGTCGGGACTTCAATGAGCAGTTCTTC; cdr3_aa: CAISRDFNEQFF
clone_size: .; d_call: .; j_call: TRBJ2-3; v_call: TRBV9; cdr3_nt: TGTGCCAGCAGCGTGCGGGGCCAGGCAGATACGCAGTATTTT; cdr3_aa: CASSVRGQADTQYF
clone_size: .; d_call: .; j_call: TRBJ1-6; v_call: TRBV18; cdr3_nt: TGTGCCAGCTCACCGACAGTAGATAATTCACCCCTCCACTTT; cdr3_aa: CASSPTVDNSPLHF
clone_size: .; d_call: .; j_call: TRBJ2-7; v_call: TRBV2; cdr3_nt: TGTGCCAGCAAGGTAGGGCCGGATCAGCAGTACTTC; cdr3_aa: CASKVGPDQQYF
clone_size: .; d_call: .; j_call: TRBJ1-5; v_call: TRBV19; cdr3_nt: TGTGCCAGTAGTGCGTTGACAGTAAATAGCAATCAGCCCCAGCATTTT; cdr3_aa: CASSALTVNSNQPQHF
clone_size: .; d_call: TRBD1; j_call: TRBJ2-7; v_call: TRBV5-1; cdr3_nt: TGCGCCAGCAGCTTGGCGGGACAGGGGCCCTACGAGCAGTACTTC; cdr3_aa: CASSLAGQGPYEQYF
clone_size: .; d_call: TRBD2; j_call: TRBJ2-2; v_call: TRBV18; cdr3_nt: TGTGCCAGCTCACCACCTCGGACTAGTATCACCGGGGAGCTGTTTTTT; cdr3_aa: CASSPPRTSITGELFF
clone_size: .; d_call: TRBD1; j_call: TRBJ1-1; v_call: TRBV29-1; cdr3_nt: TGCAGCGTTGCCCTGACAGGGATGGGGTTTGAAGCTTTCTTT; cdr3_aa: CSVALTGMGFEAFF
clone_size: .; d_call: .; j_call: TRBJ1-1; v_call: TRBV10-3; cdr3_nt: TGTGCCATCAGAAAACAGGGCTGGCACACTGAAGCTTTCTTT; cdr3_aa: CAIRKQGWHTEAFF
clone_size: .; d_call: .; j_call: TRBJ1-2; v_call: TRBV6-6; cdr3_nt: TGTGCCAGCAGTAACCAGGGAAATGGCTACACCTTC; cdr3_aa: CASSNQGNGYTF
clone_size: .; d_call: .; j_call: TRBJ2-6; v_call: TRBV5-8; cdr3_nt: TGTGCCAGCAGCGTAGGGGTCCGCTCTGGGGCCAACGTCCTGACTTTC; cdr3_aa: CASSVGVRSGANVLTF
clone_size: once; d_call: .; j_call: TRBJ2-2; v_call: TRBV5-1; cdr3_nt: TGCGCCAGCAGCTACAACACCGGGGAGCTGTTTTTT; cdr3_aa: CASSYNTGELFF
clone_size: .; d_call: TRBD1; j_call: TRBJ2-1; v_call: TRBV5-1; cdr3_nt: TGCGCCAGCAGCTTCGGACAGGGTCTATCCTACAATGAGCAGTTCTTC; cdr3_aa: CASSFGQGLSYNEQFF
clone_size: .; d_call: TRBD2; j_call: TRBJ2-1; v_call: TRBV28; cdr3_nt: TGTGCCAGCAGTTTTGGTAGCGGGGTCATCAATGAGCAGTTCTTC; cdr3_aa: CASSFGSGVINEQFF
clone_size: .; d_call: .; j_call: TRBJ1-1; v_call: TRBV5-5; cdr3_nt: TGTGCCAGCAGCAACACCCGGACCCTGAACACTGAAGCTTTCTTT; cdr3_aa: CASSNTRTLNTEAFF
clone_size: .; d_call: .; j_call: TRBJ1-1; v_call: TRBV7-9; cdr3_nt: TGTGCCAGCAGCACCCAGGGTTGGAACACTGAAGCTTTCTTT; cdr3_aa: CASSTQGWNTEAFF
clone_size: .; d_call: TRBD1; j_call: TRBJ1-2; v_call: TRBV25-1; cdr3_nt: TGTGCCAGCAGTGATGCAGGGGGCCCTAACTATGGCTACACCTTC; cdr3_aa: CASSDAGGPNYGYTF
clone_size: once; d_call: TRBD2; j_call: TRBJ2-3; v_call: TRBV7-3; cdr3_nt: TGTGCCAGCAGCTTAACCCTAGCGGGGGGCCCTAGCACAGATACGCAGTATTTT; cdr3_aa: CASSLTLAGGPSTDTQYF